There are many counts of the clone carrying this T cell receptor (beta chain). Antigen: not known. According to the study, TCR beta libraries were built with iRepertoire HTBI primers and CDR3-region Arm-PCR. MiXCR, run by TCRdb on the multiplex PCR reads, gives a single entry per CDR3 protein. Here the sample spans about 620,000 distinct CDR3 sequences, 16% being singletons. CDR1 is DFQATT and CDR2 is SNEGSKA in the germline V gene (reference sequence). Trimming took 4 bases from V and 5 from J; bases not matched to a gene: 6. The CDR3 has 13 amino acids. Documented time point: newly diagnosed GD, antithyroid drugs for less than 3 months. Scientists built the TCR library using RNA that was extracted from PBMCs. The data are from a study of regulatory T cells in long-lasting Graves disease. Study-level findings and limits: Gene preferences differed: TRBV28, TRBJ1-2, TRBJ2-5 in persistent cases.

The same sample was also used in a study of T cells in Graves' hyperthyroidism and ophthalmopathy. That publication notes: With the HTBI primer set, the TCR CDR3 went through a first round of RT-PCR.

The receptor's source is a woman aged 25 to 39 with Graves disease. The source material was peripheral blood mononuclear cells (PBMCs), sampled at new diagnosis, from a patient treated with antithyroid drugs. The gene calls are TRBV20-1 and TRBJ2-5; 8 nucleotides line up with TRBD2. DNA of the CDR3: TGCAGTGCTACGACTAGCGTTTATGAGACCCAGTACTTC. Its protein product is CSATTSVYETQYF.